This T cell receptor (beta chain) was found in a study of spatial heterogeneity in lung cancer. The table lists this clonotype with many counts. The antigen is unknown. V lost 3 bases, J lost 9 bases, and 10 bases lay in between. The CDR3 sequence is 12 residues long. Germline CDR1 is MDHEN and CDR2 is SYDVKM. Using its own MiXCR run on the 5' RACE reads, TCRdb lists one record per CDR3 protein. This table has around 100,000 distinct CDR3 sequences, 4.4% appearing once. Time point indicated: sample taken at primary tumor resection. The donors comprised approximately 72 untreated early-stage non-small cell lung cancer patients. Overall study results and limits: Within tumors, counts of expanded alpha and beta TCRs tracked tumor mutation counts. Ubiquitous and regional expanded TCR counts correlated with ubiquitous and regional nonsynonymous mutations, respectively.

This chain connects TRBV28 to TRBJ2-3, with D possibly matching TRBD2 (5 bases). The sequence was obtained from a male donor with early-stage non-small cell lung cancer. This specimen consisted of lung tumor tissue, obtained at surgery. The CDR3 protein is CASSLVASTQYF. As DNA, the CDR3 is TGTGCCAGCAGTTTGGTAGCGAGCACGCAGTATTTT.